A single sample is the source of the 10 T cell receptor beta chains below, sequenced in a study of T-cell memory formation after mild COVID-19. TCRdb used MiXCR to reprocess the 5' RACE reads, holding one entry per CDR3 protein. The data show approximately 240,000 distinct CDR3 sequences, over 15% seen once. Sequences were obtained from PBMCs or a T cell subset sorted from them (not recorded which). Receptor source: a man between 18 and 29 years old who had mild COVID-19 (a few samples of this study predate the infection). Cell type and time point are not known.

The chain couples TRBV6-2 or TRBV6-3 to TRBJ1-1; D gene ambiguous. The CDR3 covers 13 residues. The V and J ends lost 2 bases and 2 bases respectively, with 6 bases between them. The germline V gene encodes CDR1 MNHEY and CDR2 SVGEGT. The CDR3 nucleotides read TGTGCCAGCAGTTACCCCAAAAACACTGAAGCTTTCTTT. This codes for CASSYPKNTEAFF.

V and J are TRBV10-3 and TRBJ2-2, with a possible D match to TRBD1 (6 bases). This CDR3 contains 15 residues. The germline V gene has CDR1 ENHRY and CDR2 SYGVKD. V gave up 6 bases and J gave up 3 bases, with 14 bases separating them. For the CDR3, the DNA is TGTGCCATCAGGGGGGCTGCGTCCGACACCGGGGAGCTGTTTTTT. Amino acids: CAIRGAASDTGELFF.

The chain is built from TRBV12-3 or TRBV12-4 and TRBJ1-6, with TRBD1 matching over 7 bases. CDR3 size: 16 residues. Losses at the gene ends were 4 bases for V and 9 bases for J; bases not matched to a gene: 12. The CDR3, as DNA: TGTGCCAGCAGTTACCTTCCTAGGGGGCTTGGTTCACCCCTCCACTTT. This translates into CASSYLPRGLGSPLHF.

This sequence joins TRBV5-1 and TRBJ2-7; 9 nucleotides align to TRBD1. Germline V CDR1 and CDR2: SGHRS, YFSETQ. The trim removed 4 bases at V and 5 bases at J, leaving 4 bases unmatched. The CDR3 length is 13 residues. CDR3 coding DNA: TGCGCCAGCAGCCTGGACAGGGGCGACGAGCAGTACGTC. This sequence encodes CASSLDRGDEQYV.

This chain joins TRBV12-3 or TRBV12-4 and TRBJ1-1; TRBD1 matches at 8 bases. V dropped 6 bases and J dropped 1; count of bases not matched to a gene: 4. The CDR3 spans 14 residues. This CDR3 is CASSPDRENTEAFF. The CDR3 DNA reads TGTGCCAGCAGCCCGGACAGGGAGAACACTGAAGCTTTCTTT.

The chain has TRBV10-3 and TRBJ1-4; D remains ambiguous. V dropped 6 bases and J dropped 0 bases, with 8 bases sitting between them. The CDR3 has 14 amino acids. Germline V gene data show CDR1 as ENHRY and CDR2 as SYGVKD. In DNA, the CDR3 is TGTGCCATCAGCAACATAGCAACTAATGAAAAACTGTTTTTT. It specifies CAISNIATNEKLFF.

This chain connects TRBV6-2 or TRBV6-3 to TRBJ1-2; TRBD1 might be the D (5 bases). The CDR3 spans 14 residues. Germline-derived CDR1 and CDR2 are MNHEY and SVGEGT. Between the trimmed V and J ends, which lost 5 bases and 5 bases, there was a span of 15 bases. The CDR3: CASSRRQSRYGYTF. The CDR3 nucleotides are TGTGCCAGCAGTCGACGACAGTCGCGTTATGGCTACACCTTC.

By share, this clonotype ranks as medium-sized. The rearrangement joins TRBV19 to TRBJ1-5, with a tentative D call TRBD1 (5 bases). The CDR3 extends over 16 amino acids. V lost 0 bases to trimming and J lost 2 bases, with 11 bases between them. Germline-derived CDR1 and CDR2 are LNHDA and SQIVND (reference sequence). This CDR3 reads CASSIDGAGGNQPQHF. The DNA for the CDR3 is TGTGCCAGTAGTATAGATGGGGCAGGAGGCAATCAGCCCCAGCATTTT.

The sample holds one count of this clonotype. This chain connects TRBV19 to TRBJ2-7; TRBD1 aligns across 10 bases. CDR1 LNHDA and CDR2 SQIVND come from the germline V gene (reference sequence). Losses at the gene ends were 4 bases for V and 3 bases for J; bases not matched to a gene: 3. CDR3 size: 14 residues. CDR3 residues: CASSTGQGIYEQYF. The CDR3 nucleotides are TGTGCCAGTAGTACGGGACAGGGGATCTACGAGCAGTACTTC.

For the CDR3, the DNA is TGTGCCAGCAGCGGCGGGGAGGTGGGCGGGGAGCTGTTTTTT. Encoded protein: CASSGGEVGGELFF. V and J are TRBV4-2 and TRBJ2-2, with a tentative D call TRBD2 (6 bases). The germline V gene encodes CDR1 LGHNA and CDR2 YNFKEQ. Trimming took 5 bases from V and 7 from J, leaving 14 bases between them. The CDR3 extends over 14 amino acids.